This T cell receptor (beta chain) was obtained from a study of T cells expressing NK-cell markers. TCRdb re-called the 5' RACE reads and gives one entry per CDR3 protein, without DNA. Recorded here are around 180,000 distinct CDR3 sequences; the top ten clones represent about 19%. Study results and limitations: Each of 6 or 7 donors carried dominant NKG2C+ clonotypes accounting for about 1.0-8% of CD8+ T cells.

With regard to this clonotype: What it recognizes is unknown.

This CDR3 spans 12 amino acids. Germline CDR1 KGHSH, CDR2 LQKENI. Sequencing input: blood T cells: a sorted CD56 or NKG2C T cell subset, CD4+ or CD8+ T cells, or bulk PBMC T cells (not recorded which). The sequence was obtained from a man aged 18-69 years in good health. The chain uses TRBV18 and TRBJ1-1. This chain's CDR3 is CASSPPGTEAFF. The whole variable domain, filled in from reference TRBV18 and TRBJ1-1, reads NAGVMQNPRHLVRRRGQEARLRCSPMKGHSHVYWYRQLPEEGLKFMVYLQKENIIDESGMPKERFSAEFPKEGPSILRIQQVVRGDSAAYFCASSPPGTEAFFGQGTRLTVV.